Shown below are 10 T cell receptor beta chains from a single sample sequenced in a study of T-cell memory formation after mild COVID-19. Using its own MiXCR run on the 5' RACE reads, TCRdb lists one record per CDR3 protein. Of some 450,000 distinct CDR3 sequences listed, roughly 18% are singletons. The source material was PBMCs or a T cell subset sorted from them (not recorded which). These receptors all come from a man aged 18 to 29 who had mild COVID-19 (a few samples of this study predate the infection). Cell type and time point are not known.

The V gene is TRBV12-3 or TRBV12-4, the J gene TRBJ1-2; D possibly corresponds to TRBD1 (6 bases). Trimming pared 6 bases from V and 2 bases from J, leaving 10 bases between. The CDR3 consists of 13 residues. The CDR3 spells CASSTDRNYGYTF. CDR3 coding DNA: TGTGCCAGCAGCACCGACAGGAACTATGGCTACACCTTC.

The chain's CDR3 is CASSFGGADNEQYF. CDR3 in DNA: TGTGCCAGCAGCTTCGGGGGGGCCGATAACGAGCAGTACTTC. The chain carries TRBV5-4 and TRBJ2-7, with TRBD2 identical over 8 bases. The CDR3 is 14 residues long. Per germline, CDR1 SGHNT and CDR2 YYREEE (reference sequence). V shed 2 bases, J shed 5 bases, and the junction held 6 bases outside the gene matches.

V usage is TRBV5-5 and J usage is TRBJ2-7; D is unresolved. With 7 bases removed from V and 0 bases from J, the gap between germline ends came to 20 bases. The CDR3 totals 16 residues. Germline assignment: CDR1 SGHKS and CDR2 YYEKEE (reference sequence). CDR3 nucleotides: TGTGCCAGCTGTCTACTCCCGAGGTCCATCTCCTACGAGCAGTACTTC. It yields the protein CASCLLPRSISYEQYF.

The sample holds a few counts of this clonotype. This sequence joins TRBV10-3 and TRBJ2-3, with D hard to call. Germline assignment: CDR1 ENHRY and CDR2 SYGVKD. This CDR3 region has 14 residues. The V gene lost 1 base and the J gene lost 0 bases, with 5 bases spanning the gap. DNA of the CDR3: TGTGCCATCAGTGAGTTAGCAAGCACAGATACGCAGTATTTT. Translating it yields CAISELASTDTQYF.

This clonotype was seen a handful of times. The V gene is TRBV7-2, the J gene TRBJ2-5; tentative D call: TRBD1 (5 bases). The V end was cut by 1 base, the J end by 5 bases, with 14 bases between. The germline CDR1 and CDR2 sequences are SGHTA and FQGNSA. The CDR3 length is 15 residues. This chain's CDR3 is CASSLGWRSGETQYF. The CDR3 DNA reads as TGTGCCAGCAGCTTAGGGTGGAGATCAGGGGAGACCCAGTACTTC.

This clonotype was picked up a small number of times. V usage is TRBV20-1 and J usage is TRBJ1-2; the match to TRBD1 covers 8 bases. Germline assignment: CDR1 DFQATT and CDR2 SNEGSKA (reference sequence). The CDR3 contains 15 residues. After removal of 1 base from V and 4 bases from J, the junction contained 8 bases not matched to a gene. In nucleotides, the CDR3 is TGCAGTGCTAGAGGTCCCGGGACAGGATTCTATGGCTACACCTTC. Its translation: CSARGPGTGFYGYTF.

The CDR3 DNA is TGCAGTGCTAGAGATCACGGACTAGGAAACACCATATATTTT. Its protein product is CSARDHGLGNTIYF. The chain links TRBV20-1 to TRBJ1-3; no clear D gene. V was trimmed by 0 bases and J by 4 bases, leaving 10 bases between them. CDR1 DFQATT and CDR2 SNEGSKA come from the germline V gene (reference sequence). The CDR3 is 14 residues long.

This clonotype occurred once. CDR3 loop: CASSTQGYNEKLFF. The CDR3 region has the DNA TGCGCCAGCAGTACTCAGGGATATAATGAAAAACTGTTTTTT. The chain joins TRBV5-1 to TRBJ1-4; D is perhaps TRBD1 (5 bases). V was clipped by 5 bases and J by 4 bases, with 12 bases between them. Germline lookup yields CDR1 SGHRS and CDR2 YFSETQ. The CDR3 sequence is 14 residues long.

This clonotype has only a few counts. The chain employs TRBV4-3 and TRBJ1-2; D is uncertain. CDR1 and CDR2 (germline): LGHNA, YSLEER. Trimming took 0 bases from V and 2 from J, leaving 7 bases between them. CDR3 length: 14 amino acids. CDR3 coding DNA: TGCGCCAGCAGCCAAGATCAGGAGAACTATGGCTACACCTTC. This gives the protein CASSQDQENYGYTF.

This clonotype was picked up a small number of times. The rearrangement joins TRBV7-9 to TRBJ2-4, with no clear D. Per germline, CDR1 SEHNR and CDR2 FQNEAQ (reference sequence). The V gene lost 6 bases and the J gene lost 0 bases, with 9 bases spanning the gap. CDR3 length: 14 amino acids. The CDR3 sequence is CASSMSIAKNIQYF. The CDR3 DNA sequence: TGTGCCAGCAGTATGTCGATAGCCAAAAACATTCAGTACTTC.